A single sample is the source of the 9 T cell receptor beta chains below, sequenced in a study of breast tumors, draining lymph nodes, adjacent tissues. TCRdb reprocessed the multiplex PCR reads via MiXCR and lists one record per CDR3 protein. In the table there are some 140,000 distinct CDR3 sequences, approximately 20% of which are singletons. Axillary draining lymph nodes of breast cancer patients supplied the node samples. Sequencing was carried out using axillary lymph node tissue. The receptors here all came from a female donor with breast cancer. Some clones in this sample may be carry-over from other donors' samples.

This clonotype was picked up many times. This chain links TRBV15 with TRBJ2-5; D gene unclear. The CDR3 totals 12 residues. Germline V gives CDR1 LNHNV, CDR2 YYDKDF (reference sequence). The V gene lost 1 base and the J gene lost 5 bases, with 5 bases spanning the gap. In nucleotides, the CDR3 is TGTGCCACCAGCAGAGTGCGCGAGACCCAGTACTTC. Protein: CATSRVRETQYF.

Note on this clonotype: Since a much larger clone is just one base distant, this may be a read error. V and J are TRBV19 and TRBJ2-3, with a tentative D call TRBD1 (6 bases). Germline lookup yields CDR1 LNHDA and CDR2 SQIVND (reference sequence). CDR3 length: 13 residues. The CDR3 region has the DNA TGTGCCAGTAGTATTCCCCCGACAGGTACGCAGTATTTT. This translates into CASSIPPTGTQYF.

This clonotype has ten or more counts. This chain connects TRBV7-2 to TRBJ2-5, with TRBD2 identical over 10 bases. The germline gives CDR1 SGHTA, CDR2 FQGNSA. Unmatched junction bases numbered 7, after V lost 5 bases and J lost 4 bases. The CDR3 length is 15 residues. The CDR3 here is CASSRTSGGGETQYF. In nucleotides, the CDR3 is TGTGCCAGCAGCAGGACTAGCGGAGGGGGAGAGACCCAGTACTTC.

Remarks on this clonotype: A read error may explain this, as a much larger clone is one base away. In DNA, the CDR3 is TGTGCCAGCAGCCCAGGGGGTTGGACCGGGGAGCTGCTTTTT. It codes for CASSPGGWTGELLF. The chain links TRBV7-3 to TRBJ2-2; 7 positions match TRBD1. The germline gives CDR1 SGHTA, CDR2 FQGTGA. The CDR3 runs 14 residues.

The chain links TRBV25-1 to TRBJ2-2; D is uncertain. The germline V and J ends were trimmed by 6 bases and 6 bases, with 11 bases remaining between them. Per the germline V gene, CDR1 is MGHDK and CDR2 is SYGVNS. The CDR3 sequence is 13 residues long. The chain's CDR3 is CASRGNGPGELFF. CDR3 nucleotides: TGTGCCAGCAGAGGTAATGGCCCCGGGGAGCTGTTTTTT.

Turning to this clonotype: A much larger clone differs from this one at a single base, so this may be a read error. The chain uses TRBV29-1 and TRBJ2-1, with 9 bases fitting TRBD2. The germline V gene encodes CDR1 SQVTM and CDR2 ANQGSEA. The CDR3 loop spans 16 amino acids. V was clipped by 6 bases and J by 10 bases; unmatched bases: 19. The CDR3 bases are TGCAGCGTCCTCCGGGCTAGCGGGACCAAGTTGGAGGAGCAGTTCTTC. It specifies CSVLRASGTKLEEQFF.

This clonotype was seen repeatedly, ten times or more. The genes are TRBV2 and TRBJ2-5, with a weak D call TRBD1 (6 bases). CDR3 length: 13 residues. Looked up from germline, CDR1 is SNHLY and CDR2 is FYNNEI. V was shortened by 8 bases and J by 2 bases, with 12 bases between the two germline ends. Here the CDR3 DNA reads TGTGCCAGCTTGACACAGGGACAAGAGACCCAGTACTTC. It is translated as CASLTQGQETQYF.

With respect to this clonotype: A much larger clone lies a single base off, so this may be a read error. The V and J genes are TRBV19 and TRBJ2-1; weak D call: TRBD1 (6 bases). The length of the CDR3 is 16 residues. Between the trimmed V and J ends, which lost 11 bases and 0 bases, there was a span of 20 bases. Germline values: CDR1 LNHDA, CDR2 SQIVND (reference sequence). The CDR3 bases are TGTGCCGGTACCGACAGGTTGGCGAGCTCCTACAATGAGCAGTTCTTC. As protein: CAGTDRLASSYNEQFF.

As for this clonotype: A read error may be the cause here, since a much bigger clone is one base away. The rearrangement joins TRBV28 to TRBJ2-7, with a possible D match to TRBD2 (5 bases). Trimming pared 5 bases from V and 2 bases from J, leaving 16 bases between. This CDR3 region has 15 residues. CDR1 and CDR2 from the germline V gene are MDHEN and SYDVKM. The DNA of the CDR3 is TGTGCCAGCAGTCTTCTTGGGCAGGAGGCCTACGAGCAGTACTTC. Protein: CASSLLGQEAYEQYF.